What follows describes a single T cell receptor (beta chain). These data belong to a study of blood T cell repertoires in COVID-19. V was clipped by 6 bases and J by 2 bases, with 14 bases between them. Germline CDR1 MDHEN, CDR2 SYDVKM. CDR3 length: 15 residues. Some clones are missing from TCRdb's copy, which holds only in-frame ones; the method was immunoSEQ multiplex PCR. The sample shows some 270,000 clones, approximately 85% of them seen only once. Participants' reported clinical history set cohort assignment. The study counted Cohort 3 donors as recovered given two negative PCRs, clearance, or symptom resolution.

The origin of this receptor is a woman aged 25-40 years who had recovered from COVID-19. The sequenced sample consisted of PBMCs or T cells enriched from blood (not recorded which). The chain joins TRBV28 to TRBJ1-5; D perhaps matches TRBD1 (6 bases). The CDR3 sequence: CASRFQGHRNQPQHF. The CDR3 nucleotides read TGTGCCAGCAGGTTCCAGGGACACCGCAATCAGCCCCAGCATTTT.